This TCR beta chain was obtained from a study of T-cell memory formation after mild COVID-19. This clonotype showed up many times. TCRdb processed the 5' RACE reads anew with MiXCR; each CDR3 protein has one entry. This sample carries 100,000 to 150,000 distinct CDR3 sequences, roughly 6% of them seen once, and the ten largest clones take approximately 2%. CDR3 length: 12 residues. Per germline, CDR1 SGHNT and CDR2 YENEEA. Trimming left V 8 bases short and J 4 bases short, with 12 bases between. Sequenced material: PBMCs or a T cell subset sorted from them (not recorded which). This sequence joins TRBV11-3 and TRBJ2-7; D perhaps matches TRBD1 (6 bases). The sequence came from an adult woman who had mild COVID-19 (a few samples of this study predate the infection). Cell type and time point are not known. The CDR3 DNA is TGTGCCAGCGGAAGACAGGCGTACGAGCAGTACTTC. The encoded protein is CASGRQAYEQYF.